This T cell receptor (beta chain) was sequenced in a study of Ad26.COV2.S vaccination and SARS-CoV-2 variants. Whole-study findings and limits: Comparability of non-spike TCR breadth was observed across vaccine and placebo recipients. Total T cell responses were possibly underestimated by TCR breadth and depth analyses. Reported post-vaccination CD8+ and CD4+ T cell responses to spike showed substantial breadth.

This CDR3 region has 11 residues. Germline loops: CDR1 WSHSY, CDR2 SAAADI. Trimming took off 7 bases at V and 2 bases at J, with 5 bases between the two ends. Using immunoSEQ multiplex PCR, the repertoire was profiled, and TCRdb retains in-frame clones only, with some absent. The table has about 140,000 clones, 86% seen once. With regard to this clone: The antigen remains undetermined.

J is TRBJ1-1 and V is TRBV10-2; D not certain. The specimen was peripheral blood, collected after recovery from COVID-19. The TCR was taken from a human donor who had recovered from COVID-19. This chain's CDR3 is CASMKNTEAFF. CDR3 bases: TGCGCCAGCATGAAAAACACTGAAGCTTTCTTT.